This T cell receptor beta chain appears in the sequencing data of a study of response to subunit inactivated influenza vaccine. Study-wide points: Few new T cells, the authors suggested, are recruited by each seasonal influenza vaccination.

CDR1 and CDR2 (germline): SGHRS, YFSETQ. CDR3 length: 15 residues. TCRdb re-called the RT-PCR reads with MiXCR, one entry per CDR3 protein. In the table there are about 830,000 distinct CDR3 sequences, less than 20% of which are singletons. This clonotype was detected ten times or more. Its target is not known. The germline gene is not matched at one end of the junction; a read error may be the cause. Sequencing used PBMCs from blood, obtained around 5 days after vaccination. The source is a man aged 50 or older who received an inactivated influenza vaccine. The chain recombines TRBV5-1 with TRBJ2-3, with 9 bases fitting TRBD2. The CDR3 bases are TGTGCCAGCAGCCTAGCGGGGACGCGCACAGATACGCAGTATTTT. Translating gives CASSLAGTRTDTQYF. The complete variable domain, with remaining parts taken from reference TRBV5-1 and TRBJ2-3, reads KAGVTQTPRYLIKTRGQQVTLSCSPISGHRSVSWYQQTPGQGLQFLFEYFSETQRNKGNFPGRFSGRQFSNSRSEMNVSTLELGDSALYLCASSLAGTRTDTQYFGPGTRLTVL.